These 5 T cell receptor beta chains were all obtained from the same sample, sequenced in a study of post-analysis software for immune sequencing data. What these receptors recognize is not known. Notes on the study in general: Five TRBV segments, including TRBV5-6, TRBV5-1 and TRBV20-1, were more frequent in patients than controls.

Prepared TCR beta cDNA libraries contained unique molecular identifiers. TCRdb fed the PCR reads into MiXCR, producing one record per CDR3 protein. This table holds 820,000 or so distinct CDR3 sequences, about 57% found once. The sequencing input was blood. Receptors originate from a girl aged 5-17 years with multiple sclerosis.

The V gene is TRBV28, the J gene TRBJ2-4; D not certain. The V end was cut by 6 bases, the J end by 1 base, with 13 bases between. The CDR3 runs 15 residues. Germline assignment: CDR1 MDHEN and CDR2 SYDVKM. The CDR3 here is CASSRRLLAKNIQYF. The CDR3 bases are TGTGCCAGCAGCCGGCGGCTTCTCGCCAAAAACATTCAGTACTTC. The whole variable domain, filled in from reference TRBV28 and TRBJ2-4, reads DVKVTQSSRYLVKRTGEKVFLECVQDMDHENMFWYRQDPGLGLRLIYFSYDVKMKEKGDIPEGYSVSREKKERFSLILESASTNQTSMYLCASSRRLLAKNIQYFGAGTRLSVL.

The chain is built from TRBV12-3 or TRBV12-4 and TRBJ2-1, with D possibly being TRBD2 (5 bases). Trimming took off 7 bases at V and 6 bases at J, with 10 bases between the two ends. The CDR3 sequence is 12 residues long. CDR3 in amino acids: CASKRETNEQFF. DNA of the CDR3: TGTGCCAGCAAGAGGGAAACCAATGAGCAGTTCTTC.

The V gene is TRBV5-5, the J gene TRBJ2-7; perhaps TRBD2 as D (5 bases). The CDR3 has 20 amino acids. V lost 0 bases and J lost 3, with 28 bases in between. CDR1 SGHKS and CDR2 YYEKEE come from the germline V gene (reference sequence). CDR3 coding DNA: TGTGCCAGCAGCTTGGAGCTGAGCCACCGCGGGTGGGCGAGGCACTACGAGCAGTACTTC. Its translation: CASSLELSHRGWARHYEQYF.

V usage is TRBV5-1 and J usage is TRBJ2-6; the D is unclear. Trimming removed 3 bases from V and 0 bases from J, with 13 bases in between. Germline V gene data show CDR1 as SGHRS and CDR2 as YFSETQ. CDR3 size: 17 residues. The CDR3 coding sequence is TGCGCCAGCAGCTATGGGGTGTTGGGCTCTGGGGCCAACGTCCTGACTTTC. Encoded protein: CASSYGVLGSGANVLTF. Based on the CDR3 plus reference TRBV5-1 and TRBJ2-6, the full variable domain is KAGVTQTPRYLIKTRGQQVTLSCSPISGHRSVSWYQQTPGQGLQFLFEYFSETQRNKGNFPGRFSGRQFSNSRSEMNVSTLELGDSALYLCASSYGVLGSGANVLTFGAGSRLTVL.

The CDR3 here is CSAGTRYEQYF. The CDR3 DNA reads as TGCAGTGCCGGGACTAGATACGAGCAGTACTTC. The chain couples TRBV20-1 to TRBJ2-7, with TRBD2 matching over 8 bases. CDR3 length: 11 residues. Trimming took 6 bases from V and 4 from J; bases not matched to a gene: 2. Germline V gene data show CDR1 as DFQATT and CDR2 as SNEGSKA (reference sequence).